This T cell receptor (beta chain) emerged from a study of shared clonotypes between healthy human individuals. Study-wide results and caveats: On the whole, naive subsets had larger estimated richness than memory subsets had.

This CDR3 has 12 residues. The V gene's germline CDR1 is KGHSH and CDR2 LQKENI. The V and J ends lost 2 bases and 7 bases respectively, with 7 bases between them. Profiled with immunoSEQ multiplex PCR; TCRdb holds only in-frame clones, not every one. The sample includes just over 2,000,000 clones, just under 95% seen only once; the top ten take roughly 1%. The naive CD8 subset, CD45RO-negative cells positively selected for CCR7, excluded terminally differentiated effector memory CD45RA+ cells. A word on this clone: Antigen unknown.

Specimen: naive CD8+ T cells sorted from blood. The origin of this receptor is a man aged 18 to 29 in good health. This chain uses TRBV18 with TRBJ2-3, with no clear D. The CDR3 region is CASSPFPNTQYF. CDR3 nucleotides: TGTGCCAGCTCACCATTCCCTAATACGCAGTATTTT.